These 10 T cell receptor beta chains originate from one sample sequenced in a study of blood T cell repertoires in COVID-19. TCRdb's copy holds only in-frame clones and misses some; the assay was immunoSEQ multiplex PCR. This sample yields around 220,000 clones, of which approximately 86% are seen a single time; 4% to 6% belongs to the top ten. Source material: peripheral blood. The origin of the receptors is a woman of 80 years or more with active or convalescent COVID-19.

Here the CDR3 reads CASSRPGGQGAYEQYF. CDR3 bases: TGTGCCAGCAGTAGACCGGGAGGGCAGGGCGCCTACGAGCAGTACTTC. The chain recombines TRBV6-2 or TRBV6-3 with TRBJ2-7; 8 bases fit TRBD2. Losses at the gene ends were 5 bases for V and 2 bases for J; bases not matched to a gene: 11. The V gene's germline CDR1 is MNHEY and CDR2 SVGEGT. This CDR3 is 16 amino acids long.

The CDR3 loop is CASSQGESSYNEQFF. CDR3 bases: TGCGCCAGCAGCCAGGGGGAGAGCTCCTACAATGAGCAGTTCTTC. V is TRBV5-1 and J is TRBJ2-1; 7 nucleotides match TRBD1. CDR1 is SGHRS and CDR2 is YFSETQ in the germline V gene. J gave up 0 bases and V 4 bases, and 4 bases lay outside the gene matches. The CDR3 runs 15 residues.

This chain uses TRBV12-3 or TRBV12-4 with TRBJ2-3; no clear D gene. V was pared by 3 bases and J by 4 bases, with 8 bases between. The CDR3 runs 13 residues. In DNA form, the CDR3 reads TGTGCCAGCAGTTTTCCCTATTCAGATACGCAGTATTTT. This codes for CASSFPYSDTQYF.

The CDR3 protein is CASSLGTVPSYNEQFF. Here the CDR3 DNA reads TGCGCCAGCAGCTTGGGGACAGTTCCCTCCTACAATGAGCAGTTCTTC. The chain links TRBV5-1 to TRBJ2-1; a possible D gene is TRBD1 (6 bases). CDR1 SGHRS and CDR2 YFSETQ come from the germline V gene. Trimming stripped 0 bases from V and 0 bases from J, with 10 bases between. This CDR3 region has 16 residues.

Concerning this clone: Different DNA sequences within this sample yield the same CDR3. As DNA, the CDR3 is TGCGCCAGCAGCCGACAGGGTCAAGAGACCCAGTACTTC. It is translated as CASSRQGQETQYF. The rearrangement links TRBV5-1 to TRBJ2-5; 7 positions agree with TRBD1. Germline V gene data show CDR1 as SGHRS and CDR2 as YFSETQ. Trimming cost V 4 bases and J 2 bases; bases outside gene matches: 2. The CDR3 consists of 13 residues.

The chain uses TRBV4-2 and TRBJ1-1, with D hard to call. The V gene lost 1 base and the J gene lost 5 bases, with 14 bases spanning the gap. This CDR3 spans 15 amino acids. Germline V CDR1 and CDR2: LGHNA, YNFKEQ. CDR3 nucleotides: TGTGCCAGCAGCCAAGGATCCCCGGAGGGAACTGAAGCTTTCTTT. Translated, it gives CASSQGSPEGTEAFF.

As for this clone: Other nucleotide sequences from this sample produce the same CDR3. The chain uses TRBV5-1 and TRBJ1-1; D is perhaps TRBD1 (5 bases). Germline V CDR1 and CDR2: SGHRS, YFSETQ. The V gene lost 0 bases and the J gene lost 5 bases, with 11 bases spanning the gap. This CDR3 region has 14 residues. The CDR3: CASSLGAGRTEAFF. Here the CDR3 DNA reads TGCGCCAGCAGCTTGGGTGCAGGGAGGACTGAAGCTTTCTTT.

CDR3 nucleotides: TGTGCCAGCAGTTTATCTACAGTATCGAACACTGAAGCTTTCTTT. Translating gives CASSLSTVSNTEAFF. V and J are TRBV27 and TRBJ1-1; no firm D call. Trimming pared 0 bases from V and 1 base from J, leaving 9 bases between. The CDR3 runs to 15 residues. Germline assignment: CDR1 MNHEY and CDR2 SMNVEV (reference sequence).

This rearrangement joins TRBV2 to TRBJ2-2; TRBD1 is a possible D gene (5 bases). V was clipped by 4 bases and J by 0 bases, with 6 bases between them. The CDR3 totals 14 residues. Germline CDR1 SNHLY, CDR2 FYNNEI. CDR3 sequence: CASSGTTNTGELFF. For the CDR3, the DNA is TGTGCCAGCAGTGGGACAACGAACACCGGGGAGCTGTTTTTT.

DNA of the CDR3: TGTGCCAGCCGCCGGACAGGGAAGCGGACCGGGGAGCTGTTTTTT. This encodes CASRRTGKRTGELFF. This rearrangement joins TRBV6-5 to TRBJ2-2, with 8 bases that match TRBD1. Germline CDR1 reads MNHEY; CDR2 reads SVGAGI. Trimming took 8 bases from V and 5 from J; bases not matched to a gene: 10. CDR3 length: 15 amino acids.